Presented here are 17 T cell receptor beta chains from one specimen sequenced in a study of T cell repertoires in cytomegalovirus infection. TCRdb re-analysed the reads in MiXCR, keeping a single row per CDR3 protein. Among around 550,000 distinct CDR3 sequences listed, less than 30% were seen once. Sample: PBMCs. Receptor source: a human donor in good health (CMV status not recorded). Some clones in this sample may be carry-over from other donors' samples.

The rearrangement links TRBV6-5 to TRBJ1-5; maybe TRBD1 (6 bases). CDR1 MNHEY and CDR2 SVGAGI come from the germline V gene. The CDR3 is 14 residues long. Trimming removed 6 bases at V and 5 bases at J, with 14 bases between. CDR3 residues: CASRGWGPDQPQHF. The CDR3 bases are TGTGCCAGCAGAGGATGGGGGCCAGATCAGCCCCAGCATTTT.

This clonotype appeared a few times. This CDR3 reads CASSGPMSHEQYF. Here the CDR3 DNA reads TGTGCCAGCAGTGGGCCTATGAGCCACGAGCAGTACTTC. This chain connects TRBV28 to TRBJ2-7, with D unresolved. Germline-derived CDR1 and CDR2 are MDHEN and SYDVKM. V lost 5 bases and J lost 5, with 13 bases in between. The CDR3 is made up of 13 amino acids.

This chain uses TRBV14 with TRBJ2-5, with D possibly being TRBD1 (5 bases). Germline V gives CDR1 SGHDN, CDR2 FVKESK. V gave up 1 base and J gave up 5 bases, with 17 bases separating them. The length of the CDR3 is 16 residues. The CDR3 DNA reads TGTGCCAGCAGCCAAGGCCCAGGGCTAGGTTCTGAGACCCAGTACTTC. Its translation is CASSQGPGLGSETQYF. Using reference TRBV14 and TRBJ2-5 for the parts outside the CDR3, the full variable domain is EAGVTQFPSHSVIEKGQTVTLRCDPISGHDNLYWYRRVMGKEIKFLLHFVKESKQDESGMPNNRFLAERTGGTYSTLKVQPAELEDSGVYFCASSQGPGLGSETQYFGPGTRLLVL.

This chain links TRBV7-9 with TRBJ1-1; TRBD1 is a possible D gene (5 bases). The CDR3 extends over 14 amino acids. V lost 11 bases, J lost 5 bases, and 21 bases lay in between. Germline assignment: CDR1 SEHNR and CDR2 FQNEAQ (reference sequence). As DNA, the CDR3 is TGTGCCGCCCGGGGCGGGGGTCGGGTAACTGAAGCTTTCTTT. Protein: CAARGGGRVTEAFF.

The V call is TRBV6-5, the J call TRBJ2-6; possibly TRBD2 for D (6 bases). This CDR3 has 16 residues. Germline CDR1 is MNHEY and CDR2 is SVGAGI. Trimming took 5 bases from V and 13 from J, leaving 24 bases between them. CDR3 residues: CASSPTELAGQVVLTF. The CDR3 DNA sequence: TGTGCCAGCAGTCCGACGGAACTAGCAGGGCAGGTAGTCCTGACTTTC.

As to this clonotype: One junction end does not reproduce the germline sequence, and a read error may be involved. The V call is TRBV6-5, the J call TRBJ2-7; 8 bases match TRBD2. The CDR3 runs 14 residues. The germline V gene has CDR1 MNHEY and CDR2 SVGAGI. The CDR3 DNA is TGTGCCAGCAGTCCCTTCAGCGGGAGCTACAAGCAGTACTTC. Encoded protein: CASSPFSGSYKQYF.

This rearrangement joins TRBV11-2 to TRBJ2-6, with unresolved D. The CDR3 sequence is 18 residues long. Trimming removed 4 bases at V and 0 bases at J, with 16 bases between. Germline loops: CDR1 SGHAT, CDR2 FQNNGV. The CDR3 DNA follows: TGTGCCAGCAGCTCTTCGACTGAATGGGGCTCTGGGGCCAACGTCCTGACTTTC. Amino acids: CASSSSTEWGSGANVLTF.

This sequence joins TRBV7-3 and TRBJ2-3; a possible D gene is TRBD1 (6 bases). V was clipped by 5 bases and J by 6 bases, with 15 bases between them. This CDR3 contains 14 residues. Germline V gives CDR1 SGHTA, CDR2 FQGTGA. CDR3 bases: TGTGCCAGCAGCCATCCCGGACAGCCCGATACGCAGTATTTT. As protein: CASSHPGQPDTQYF.

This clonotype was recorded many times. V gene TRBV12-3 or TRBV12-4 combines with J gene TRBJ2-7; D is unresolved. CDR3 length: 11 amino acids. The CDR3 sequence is CASSLGYEQYV. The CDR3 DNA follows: TGTGCCAGCAGCTTAGGCTACGAGCAGTACGTC.

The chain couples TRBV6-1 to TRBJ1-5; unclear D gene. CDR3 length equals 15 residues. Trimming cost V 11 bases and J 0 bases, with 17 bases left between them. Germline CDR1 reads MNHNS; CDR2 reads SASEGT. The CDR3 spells CAVIEQNYSNQPQHF. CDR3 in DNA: TGTGCCGTTATTGAACAGAACTATAGCAATCAGCCCCAGCATTTT.

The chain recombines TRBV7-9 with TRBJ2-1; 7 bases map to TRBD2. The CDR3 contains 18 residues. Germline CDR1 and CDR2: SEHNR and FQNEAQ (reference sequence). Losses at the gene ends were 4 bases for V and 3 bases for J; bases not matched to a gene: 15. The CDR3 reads CASSSPTDLAENYNEQFF. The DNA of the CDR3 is TGTGCCAGCAGCTCGCCCACCGATCTAGCGGAGAACTACAATGAGCAGTTCTTC.

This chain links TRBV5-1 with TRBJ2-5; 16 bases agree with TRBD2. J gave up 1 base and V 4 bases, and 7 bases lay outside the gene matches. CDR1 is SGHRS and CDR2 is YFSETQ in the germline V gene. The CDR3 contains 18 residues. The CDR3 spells CASSKGLAGGPVQETQYF. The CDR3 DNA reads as TGCGCCAGCAGCAAGGGACTAGCGGGAGGGCCTGTCCAAGAGACCCAGTACTTC.

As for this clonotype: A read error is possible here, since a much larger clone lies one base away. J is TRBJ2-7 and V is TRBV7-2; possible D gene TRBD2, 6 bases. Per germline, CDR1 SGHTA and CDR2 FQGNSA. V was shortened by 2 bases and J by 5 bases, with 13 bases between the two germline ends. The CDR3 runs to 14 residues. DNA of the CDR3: TGTGCCAGCAGCTTAAGTGGGGGGACCAACGAGCAGTACGTC. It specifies CASSLSGGTNEQYV.

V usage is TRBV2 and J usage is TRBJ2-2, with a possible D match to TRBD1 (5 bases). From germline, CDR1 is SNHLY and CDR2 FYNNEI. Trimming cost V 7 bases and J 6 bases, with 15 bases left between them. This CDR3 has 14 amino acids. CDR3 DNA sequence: TGTGCCAGCAATCCCCAGGGATACGCCGGGGAGCTGTTTTTT. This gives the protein CASNPQGYAGELFF.

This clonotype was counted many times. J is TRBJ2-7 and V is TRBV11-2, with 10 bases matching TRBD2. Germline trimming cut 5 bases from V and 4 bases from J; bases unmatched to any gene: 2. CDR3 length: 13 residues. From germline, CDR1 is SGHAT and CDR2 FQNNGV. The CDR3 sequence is CASSASGGYEQYV. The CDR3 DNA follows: TGTGCCAGCAGCGCTAGCGGGGGATACGAGCAGTACGTC.

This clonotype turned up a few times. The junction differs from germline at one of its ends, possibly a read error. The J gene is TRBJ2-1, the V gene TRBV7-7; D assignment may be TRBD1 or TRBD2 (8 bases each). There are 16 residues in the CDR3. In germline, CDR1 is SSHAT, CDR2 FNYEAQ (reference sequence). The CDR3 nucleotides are TGTGCTAGCAGCTTACAGGGGGTAGCGGGAAGGGATGAGCAGTTCTTC. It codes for CASSLQGVAGRDEQFF.

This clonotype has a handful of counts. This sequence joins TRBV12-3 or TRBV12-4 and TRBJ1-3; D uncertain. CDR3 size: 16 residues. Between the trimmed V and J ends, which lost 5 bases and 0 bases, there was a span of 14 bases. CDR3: CASSSPMSPSGNTIYF. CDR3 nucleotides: TGTGCCAGCAGTAGTCCAATGAGTCCCTCTGGAAACACCATATATTTT.